This T cell receptor (beta chain) was sequenced in a study of blood T cell repertoires in COVID-19. TCRdb keeps only in-frame clones here, not all; method: immunoSEQ multiplex PCR. The table shows 300,000 to 500,000 clones, with roughly 90% occurring only once. The CDR3 spans 14 residues. The germline CDR1 and CDR2 sequences are GTSNPN and SVGIG (reference sequence). The trim removed 1 base at V and 10 bases at J, leaving 6 bases unmatched. The receptor comes from a middle-aged woman with acute COVID-19. The chain uses TRBV30 and TRBJ1-6; TRBD1 aligns across 8 bases. The specimen sequenced was PBMCs or T cells enriched from blood (not recorded which). CDR3 DNA: TGTGCCTGGAGTGAAGACAGGGGAGGATCACCCCTCCACTTT. It is translated as CAWSEDRGGSPLHF. The full variable domain, completed using reference TRBV30 and TRBJ1-6, is SQTIHQWPATLVQPVGSPLSLECTVEGTSNPNLYWYRQAAGRGLQLLFYSVGIGQISSEVPQNLSASRPQDRQFILSSKKLLLSDSGFYLCAWSEDRGGSPLHFGNGTRLTVT.